Here is one T cell receptor beta chain with its context. As yet, its antigen is unknown. Following 10 days of culture, CD4+ T cells were isolated. Two-dose vaccination with either BNT162b2 or mRNA-1273 was given to the participants. Half-medium changes using IL-2 medium occurred on days 3 and 7. This sample stems from a study of vaccination effects on CD4 cells after COVID-19. Study-level information: Post-vaccine specimens arrived a median 72 days past the second dose. Study outcomes and limitations: Clones arising from infection and from vaccination showed marked clonal contraction late after vaccination.

J was trimmed by 4 bases and V by 6 bases; bases with no gene match: 3. CDR3 length equals 13 residues. CDR1 and CDR2 (germline): MNHEY, SVGAGI. The protocol was immunoSEQ multiplex PCR, while the TCRdb copy is restricted to in-frame clones and leaves out a portion. The table shows about 39,000 clones, with about 63% occurring only once. V gene TRBV6-5 combines with J gene TRBJ1-2, with TRBD1 identical over 9 bases. The TCR was taken from a human donor who received a COVID-19 vaccine. This material consisted of CD4+ T cells from PBMCs cultured without peptide, taken after COVID-19 vaccination. CDR3 coding DNA: TGTGCCAGCAGGACGACAGGGGGCTATGGCTACACCTTC. Protein product: CASRTTGGYGYTF.